These 14 T cell receptor beta chains were all obtained from the same sample, sequenced in a study of cytomegalovirus exposure and HLA in healthy donors. Researchers ran the PCR with 60 Vbeta and 13 Jbeta primers. Produced via immunoSEQ multiplex PCR; TCRdb's table is partial and in-frame only. Seen here are around 130,000 clones, 81% observed once, and the top ten hold about 0.75%. Sequenced sample: PBMCs. The receptor source for this set is a man younger than 35 in good health and CMV-seronegative.

The V and J genes are TRBV4-2 and TRBJ1-2; 10 nucleotides line up with TRBD1. The germline V gene has CDR1 LGHNA and CDR2 YNFKEQ. The V and J ends lost 8 bases and 6 bases, in that order; junction bases with no gene match: 6. This CDR3 region has 13 residues. The CDR3 protein is CASAGTGDHGYTF. The CDR3 DNA sequence: TGTGCCAGCGCGGGGACAGGGGATCATGGCTACACCTTC.

This clone was seen a handful of times. The chain joins TRBV15 to TRBJ2-3; 8 nucleotides agree with TRBD2. CDR1 is LNHNV, CDR2 YYDKDF, per germline (reference sequence). V lost 3 bases, J lost 0 bases, and 2 bases stayed unmatched. CDR3 length equals 15 residues. CDR3 nucleotides: TGTGCCACCAGCAGTAGCGGGGCTAGCACAGATACGCAGTATTTT. It encodes CATSSSGASTDTQYF.

The genes are TRBV15 and TRBJ1-5; 8 positions agree with TRBD1. The CDR3 consists of 15 residues. The V segment lost 4 bases and the J segment 3 bases; nucleotides outside the gene matches: 5. The germline gives CDR1 LNHNV, CDR2 YYDKDF (reference sequence). CDR3 in amino acids: CATSTPGQDNQPQHF. The CDR3 nucleotides are TGTGCCACCAGCACTCCGGGACAGGACAATCAGCCCCAGCATTTT.

The chain employs TRBV11-2 and TRBJ1-4; D may be TRBD1 (6 bases). Germline CDR1 reads SGHAT; CDR2 reads FQNNGV. The CDR3 length is 15 residues. The germline V and J ends were trimmed by 0 bases and 7 bases, with 12 bases remaining between them. CDR3 DNA sequence: TGTGCCAGCAGCTTAGACAGGGGTTGGGGTGAAAAACTGTTTTTT. This sequence encodes CASSLDRGWGEKLFF.

The rearrangement uses TRBV27 and TRBJ2-7; 7 bases fit TRBD1. CDR3 length: 14 amino acids. Germline CDR1 is MNHEY and CDR2 is SMNVEV (reference sequence). V lost 6 bases and J lost 2; bases outside the gene matches: 7. The CDR3 sequence: CASRTGTATYEQYF. As DNA, the CDR3 is TGTGCCAGCAGGACCGGGACAGCAACCTACGAGCAGTACTTC.

The gene calls are TRBV7-2 and TRBJ2-2, with a possible D match to TRBD1 (5 bases). Deletions cut 5 bases from V and 4 bases from J, with 17 bases between. The CDR3 is 16 amino acids. Germline CDR1 reads SGHTA; CDR2 reads FQGNSA. As DNA, the CDR3 is TGTGCCAGCAGCCCCTTTGCAGGGCGCGGCACCGGGGAGCTGTTTTTT. Its translation is CASSPFAGRGTGELFF.

The CDR3 DNA reads as TGTGCCACCAGCAGAGATCCAAGACAGTTAAACACTGAAGCTTTCTTT. This sequence encodes CATSRDPRQLNTEAFF. The J gene is TRBJ1-1, the V gene TRBV15; TRBD1 might be the D (5 bases). The V end lost 0 bases, the J end lost 2 bases, and 13 bases lay between the germline ends. Germline CDR1 LNHNV, CDR2 YYDKDF (reference sequence). The CDR3 loop spans 16 amino acids. Variable domain in full (rest from reference TRBV15 and TRBJ1-1): DAMVIQNPRYQVTQFGKPVTLSCSQTLNHNVMYWYQQKSSQAPKLLFHYYDKDFNNEADTPDNFQSRRPNTSFCFLDIRSPGLGDTAMYLCATSRDPRQLNTEAFFGQGTRLTVV.

The chain has TRBV11-2 and TRBJ1-4; the D is unclear. Germline loops: CDR1 SGHAT, CDR2 FQNNGV. V was clipped by 4 bases and J by 5 bases, with 20 bases between them. The CDR3 is 17 amino acids. The DNA of the CDR3 is TGTGCCAGCAGCTACCGCCCGGGTGGAAATCCGAATGAAAAACTGTTTTTT. It specifies CASSYRPGGNPNEKLFF.

The chain joins TRBV29-1 to TRBJ2-1; D might be TRBD2 (5 bases). Per germline, CDR1 SQVTM and CDR2 ANQGSEA. The length of the CDR3 is 16 residues. V lost 3 bases and J lost 0, with 15 bases in between. The CDR3 is CSVESGKESSYNEQFF. The CDR3 DNA reads TGCAGCGTTGAGTCGGGGAAAGAAAGCTCCTACAATGAGCAGTTCTTC.

The V call is TRBV6-6, the J call TRBJ2-7, with TRBD1 matching 11 bases. V was clipped by 4 bases and J by 1 base; unmatched bases: 3. The germline gives CDR1 MNHNY, CDR2 SVGAGI (reference sequence). This CDR3 comprises 15 residues. The CDR3 DNA is TGTGCCAGCAGTTTCGGGACAGGGGGGTCCTACGAGCAGTACTTC. Protein sequence: CASSFGTGGSYEQYF.

This clone was detected a few times. The chain couples TRBV12-5 to TRBJ2-5; the D gene is possibly TRBD2 (7 bases). From germline, CDR1 is LGHNT and CDR2 FRNRAP. V was trimmed by 4 bases and J by 4 bases, leaving 19 bases between them. The CDR3 extends over 16 amino acids. The CDR3 region has the DNA TGTGCTAGTGGTTCCCGACAGGCGGGGGTAGGAGAGACCCAGTACTTC. This encodes CASGSRQAGVGETQYF.

This clone showed up just a few times. This chain joins TRBV30 and TRBJ1-4, with TRBD1 matching 9 bases. Germline V gene lookup returns CDR1 GTSNPN and CDR2 SVGIG (reference sequence). Trimming took 5 bases from V and 0 from J; bases not matched to a gene: 4. The CDR3 contains 15 residues. This CDR3 reads CAWGTGTPTNEKLFF. CDR3 DNA sequence: TGTGCCTGGGGGACAGGGACCCCAACTAATGAAAAACTGTTTTTT.

The chain joins TRBV10-2 to TRBJ2-1, with 10 bases that match TRBD2. V trimming: 7 bases; J trimming: 9 bases; junction bases outside the gene matches: 6. The germline CDR1 and CDR2 sequences are WSHSY and SAAADI. The CDR3 is 13 residues long. Here the CDR3 reads CASTLAGVGEQFF. For the CDR3, the DNA is TGCGCCAGCACCCTAGCGGGGGTTGGTGAGCAGTTCTTC.

V is TRBV10-3 and J is TRBJ1-4, with D unresolved. CDR3 length: 15 amino acids. The germline V gene encodes CDR1 ENHRY and CDR2 SYGVKD. Between the trimmed V and J ends, which lost 2 bases and 0 bases, there was a span of 7 bases. In nucleotides, the CDR3 is TGTGCCATCAGTGAGAAACAGCCAACTAATGAAAAACTGTTTTTT. This codes for CAISEKQPTNEKLFF.